This T cell receptor (beta chain) is from a study of post-analysis software for immune sequencing data. About the study: Relapsing-remitting, secondary progressive and progressive-relapsing forms of multiple sclerosis all featured among disease courses. Whole-study findings and limits: Comparison of patients with controls showed roughly five TRBV segments more frequent in patients, TRBV5-6, TRBV5-1 and TRBV20-1 among them. Significantly lower normalized Chao1 diversity was found in patients with multiple sclerosis relative to controls.

Of note for this clonotype: Its antigen remains unknown.

Unique molecular identifiers were carried by the TCR beta cDNA libraries. TCRdb reprocessed the PCR reads with MiXCR, giving one entry per CDR3 protein. The table lists approximately 690,000 distinct CDR3 sequences, around 64% of them singletons. The V gene lost 4 bases and the J gene lost 6 bases, with 18 bases spanning the gap. CDR3 length equals 15 residues. Germline V gene lookup returns CDR1 SQVTM and CDR2 ANQGSEA. The J gene is TRBJ1-4, the V gene TRBV29-1; D call uncertain. What was sequenced was blood. This TCR was recovered from a girl aged 2-15 years with multiple sclerosis. CDR3 residues: CSVGPGLPIDEKLFF. CDR3 DNA sequence: TGCAGCGTTGGACCGGGGTTACCGATCGATGAAAAACTGTTTTTT. Full variable domain (rest looked up from reference TRBV29-1 and TRBJ1-4): SAVISQKPSRDICQRGTSLTIQCQVDSQVTMMFWYRQQPGQSLTLIATANQGSEATYESGFVIDKFPISRPNLTFSTLTVSNMSPEDSSIYLCSVGPGLPIDEKLFFGSGTQLSVL.